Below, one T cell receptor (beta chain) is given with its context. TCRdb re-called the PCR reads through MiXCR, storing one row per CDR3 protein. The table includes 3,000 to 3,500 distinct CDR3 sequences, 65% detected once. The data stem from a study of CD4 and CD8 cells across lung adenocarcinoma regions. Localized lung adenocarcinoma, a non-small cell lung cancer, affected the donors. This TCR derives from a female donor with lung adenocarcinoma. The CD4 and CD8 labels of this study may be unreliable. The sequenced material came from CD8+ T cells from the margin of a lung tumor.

The CDR3 DNA follows: TGTGCCAGCTCACCAACGGGACTAGCGGGAGGAGAGACCCAGTACTTC. Residues: CASSPTGLAGGETQYF. V gene TRBV18 combines with J gene TRBJ2-5; TRBD2 agrees at 15 bases. Looked up from germline, CDR1 is KGHSH and CDR2 is LQKENI. The CDR3 loop spans 16 amino acids. With V trimmed by 2 bases and J by 4 bases, 2 bases remained unmatched.